This T cell receptor (beta chain) appears in the sequencing data of a study of response to subunit inactivated influenza vaccine. Study-level points and caveats: Each seasonal influenza vaccination, the authors suggested, recruits few new T cells.

A word on this clonotype: Antigen: not known.

TCRdb reanalysed the RT-PCR reads using MiXCR and keeps one entry per CDR3 protein. The sample holds under 850,000 distinct CDR3 sequences, less than 20% seen once. With 5 bases clipped from V and 8 bases from J, the junction kept 7 bases outside the gene matches. This CDR3 spans 14 amino acids. Germline CDR1 reads SNHLY; CDR2 reads FYNNEI. The TCR comes from a man in his fifties or sixties who received an inactivated influenza vaccine. This specimen was PBMCs from blood, taken around 5 days after vaccination. This sequence joins TRBV2 and TRBJ2-3; 10 bases line up with TRBD2. CDR3 region: CASSFSGGLGTQYF. The CDR3, as DNA: TGTGCCAGCAGTTTTAGCGGGGGGTTGGGTACGCAGTATTTT.